This TCR beta chain was sequenced during a study of human T cells and chemical hapten exposure. TCRdb analysed the RACE reads with MiXCR anew, one entry per CDR3 protein. The profile shows around 120,000 distinct CDR3 sequences, roughly 14% of them singletons. Described time point: pre-sensitization, week 0. Treatment: therapeutic diphenylcyclopropenone sensitization with weekly scalp DPC. Those who donated were patients with alopecia, 18 to 70 years of age, and suitable for DPC. The V gene end was trimmed by 6 bases and the J gene end by 1 base; junction bases not matched to a gene: 2. The CDR3 is made up of 12 amino acids. Germline V CDR1 and CDR2: SQVTM, ANQGSEA.

The clonotype was recovered from a woman between 18 and 29 years old with alopecia areata. Some clones in this sample may be carry-over from other donors' samples. Sequenced here: whole blood, sampled in connection with sensitization to the hapten diphenylcyclopropenone (DPC). V is TRBV29-1 and J is TRBJ2-5; 7 positions match TRBD1. The CDR3 DNA follows: TGCAGCGTGAGACAGGGCCAAGAGACCCAGTACTTC. It translates to CSVRQGQETQYF.